This T cell receptor (beta chain) was sequenced during a study of blood T cell repertoires in COVID-19. Here immunoSEQ multiplex PCR was the method, and the copy in TCRdb shows in-frame clones only, minus some. The sample lists around 200,000 clones; 85% to 90% were seen once. Trimming took 5 bases from V and 4 from J, leaving 14 bases between them. Germline lookup yields CDR1 LNHDA and CDR2 SQIVND (reference sequence). This CDR3 is 14 amino acids long. The chain links TRBV19 to TRBJ1-1; no firm D call. The TCR comes from a woman aged 45-60 years with acute or convalescent COVID-19. Sequencing was done on a sample of peripheral blood. This CDR3 reads CASSVERRGTEAFF. The CDR3 DNA follows: TGTGCCAGTAGTGTGGAGAGGCGAGGCACTGAAGCTTTCTTT. Full variable domain (missing parts from reference TRBV19 and TRBJ1-1): DGGITQSPKYLFRKEGQNVTLSCEQNLNHDAMYWYRQDPGQGLRLIYYSQIVNDFQKGDIAEGYSVSREKKESFPLTVTSAQKNPTAFYLCASSVERRGTEAFFGQGTRLTVV.